This T cell receptor (beta chain) originates from a study of cytomegalovirus exposure and HLA in healthy donors (dated by TCRdb to about 2017). About the study as a whole: According to an earlier analysis of a few hundred of the donors, 200 million or so T cells yielded approximately 120 million unique TCR beta sequences and 276 Gb of sequence data. Donor age, sex, ethnicity and CMV serostatus were compiled alongside the repertoire data. Every discovery cohort repertoire had been produced on one sequencing platform. Of the 300 to 500 genotyped donors, 65% to 90% were placed in the genetic ancestry cluster associated with self-reported Caucasian donors. HLA typing covered class I and class II loci at four-digit resolution. The T cell repertoires of around 670 subjects were profiled by immunosequencing and related to cytomegalovirus serostatus. Approximately 300 gigabases of sequencing data and tens of millions of unique TCR sequences were included in an early release covering around 650 HLA-typed donors. The study aimed to test whether signatures of past pathogen exposure could be identified by cataloging public T cell receptors. A later genetic analysis used genome-wide SNP genotypes for 398 of the 666 donors, treating that subset as a discovery cohort. An earlier analysis of fewer than 750 of the donors used high-throughput TCR beta sequencing to judge whether each TCR beta V gene segment behaved as functional or pseudogenic. High-throughput TCR immunosequencing, statistical association of individual TCRs with disease status, and machine learning were combined to predict cytomegalovirus infection status. In the later analysis, no new phenotypic data were used to find candidate immune exposures; instead, reliance was placed on TCR beta sequences and their occurrence across donors. Along with the roughly 610-subject first cohort, a separate validation cohort of over 90 different subjects was used. Typing coverage varied by locus: roughly 629-630 donors for A, B, C, DRB1 and DQB1; under 550 for DQA1; about 600 for DPA1; roughly 470 for DPB1. In a later analysis, previously published TCR beta repertoires from 550 to 700 donors were re-analyzed and high-resolution HLA genotyping was added so that TCR occurrence patterns could be studied. Among about 390 genotyped donors of the cohort, an average of roughly 240,000 unique TCR beta nucleotide sequences were sequenced per donor, roughly 20% of them non-productive. Because of strong linkage in the cohort, roughly five DR-DQ haplotypes were treated as single units for association and clustering. The paper as a whole reports these results and caveats: The only immune exposure information available for the cohort was CMV serostatus. The study listed around 160 TCR beta chains as associated with cytomegalovirus. The 87-base-pair reads could not distinguish some IMGT-functional V segments, including TRBV6-2 and TRBV6-3, so those segments were excluded. A further reported finding was that TCR beta sequences accurately predicted the HLA-A and HLA-B alleles for most subjects in the first cohort. A later genetic analysis associated a missense DCLRE1C variant with V-gene and J-gene trimming of TCR beta chains, and an independent cohort replicated the association. Correlated functional status among segregating V segments might reflect linkage disequilibrium, but an unknown experimental factor could not be ruled out. A later analysis associated about 17,000 TCR beta sequences with specific HLA alleles at a false discovery rate of 0.05. In a later analysis, HLA-associated TCR beta chains were found to be more clonally expanded and to have lower generation probabilities than equally common non-associated chains. According to a later analysis, parvovirus B19, influenza, CMV and Epstein-Barr virus appeared linked to several top co-occurrence clusters. A few of the identified cytomegalovirus-associated TCR beta chains were confirmed in vitro to be specific for cytomegalovirus antigens. HLA typing was unavailable for some donors at each locus, so association tests used only the typed subset. Presence/absence analyses assumed roughly uniform sequencing depth across donors, an assumption that may not hold. Strong co-occurrence of HLA alleles, especially DR and DQ, made assigning TCR associations to individual alleles difficult. In a later genetic analysis, fewer N-insertions in productive TCRs were reported among donors in an Asian-associated ancestry cluster than the approximately 710-donor mean. Most TCR sequences were seen in very few donors, while some public TCRs were found in many individuals. This cohort had only TCR beta chains sequenced, and the lack of alpha or paired-chain data limited which features could be detected. An earlier analysis of around 540 of the donors showed that most TCR beta V segments appeared in productive rearrangements either about 87% or about 30% of the time, which broadly matched IMGT annotations. The authors suggested that the approach could potentially be extended to other disease states and immunological phenotypes. According to a later analysis, most CMV-associated TCR beta chains appeared to be HLA-restricted, and the HLA associations seemed to be driven largely by CMV exposure. The classifier was reported to diagnose cytomegalovirus status with high specificity and sensitivity in both the original cohort and the validation cohort. According to a later analysis, TCR association rates differed among HLA loci, with DRB1 alleles showing the most associated TCRs and HLA-C alleles showing the fewest. The sequencing pipeline was judged likely to have produced a cluster of highly shared sequence variants as a technical artifact. The earlier analysis of some 560 of the donors excluded some 15 rarely observed V segments, including chromosome 9 orphons, because counts were too low.

The cohort consisted of hundreds of healthy bone marrow donors. All cohort members were sampled while nominally healthy, although unrecorded immune exposures were likely present. The donor was CMV seropositive and belonged to the group of more than 250 seropositive cohort members. A peripheral blood sample was provided by each donor, and peripheral blood mononuclear cells were used for TCR beta sequencing. Genomic DNA extraction from the blood cell samples was performed with the Qiagen DNeasy Blood Extraction Kit. A remark on this clone: Its antigen has not been determined. Per-base quality was not reported, and no clone a single base away is much larger than it.

Library generation was performed with the immunoSEQ multiplex PCR assay. A mixture of 60 forward primers for TCR Vbeta segments and 13 reverse primers for TCR Jbeta segments was used in the multiplex PCR. The CDR3 region of rearranged TCR beta genes was amplified from genomic DNA by a multiplex PCR assay. The amplified TCR beta libraries were sequenced on the Illumina HiSeq System as 87-base-pair reads. In the original analysis: A later analysis counted tens of millions of unique TCR beta chains across the 600 to 850 repertoires, and 10 million to 11 million of these chains were shared by at least two donors. Raw reads were error-corrected and collapsed into unique sequences by a nearest-neighbor algorithm in which closely related sequences were merged to remove PCR and sequencing errors. V, D and J gene segments were assigned by aligning CDR3 sequences to IMGT reference sequences. For a sequence to be retained, at least a six-nucleotide match to both a V gene segment and a J gene segment was required. A rearrangement was called productive if the CDR3 had no stop codons and remained in frame with V and J, and every other rearrangement was called non-productive. Following IMGT convention, CDR3 was defined as the stretch from the second conserved V-encoded cysteine to the conserved J-encoded phenylalanine. In an earlier analysis of some 550 of the donors, sequences lacking an unambiguous match to a single V gene segment were excluded. An earlier analysis of a few hundred of the donors called V segments functional above 56.7% productive rearrangements and segregating when the between-donor standard deviation exceeded 5%. A statistical classification framework was built to diagnose cytomegalovirus status from the catalog of TCR beta chain sequences. In a later analysis, TCR nucleotide sequences were compared against IMGT/GENE-DB human TR gene sequences so that V and J genes could be assigned. The TCRdist pipeline was used in a later analysis to assign CDR3 sequences and most-parsimonious VDJ recombination scenarios. In a later analysis, each TCR beta chain was defined by its CDR3 amino acid sequence together with its V-gene family, and reads lacking a unique V-gene family were excluded. In a later analysis, nearly 600 highly shared, low-generation-probability nucleotide sequences were removed to address suspected cross-contamination and a sequencing artifact. In a later analysis, a clonal expansion index for each public chain was calculated from normalized within-repertoire ranks of inferred template counts. Generation probabilities in a later analysis came from a VDJ recombination model fitted to out-of-frame rearrangements, and those results were checked against IGoR. Hypergeometric tests were used in a later analysis to score TCR-TCR, TCR-HLA and TCR-CMV co-occurrence, with a repertoire-size bias correction applied to the TCR pairs. To estimate false discovery rates, a later analysis permuted the HLA or CMV assignments 20 times. In a later analysis, co-occurring TCRs were grouped using DBSCAN, and TCRdist sequence similarity was added for clustering within HLA-allele-positive subsets. Repertoires with fewer than 30,000 or more than 120,000 public chains, plus five repertoires with anomalous nucleotide sharing, were excluded from co-occurrence clustering. This is the immuneACCESS table as TCRdb keeps it, with only in-frame sequences that have V and J called. A part of the clones is gone; compared with another copy, unresolved V genes explain less than half, and the rest is unexplained. Clone size and V and J calls were adopted from that table, with D and trimming inferred from the DNA. This sample holds about 130,000 clones; 81% were observed only once. The ten largest clones take up approximately 4% of the sample.

The germline V gene specifies SGDLS as CDR1 and YYNGEE as CDR2. There are 16 amino acids in the CDR3, from cysteine to phenylalanine inclusive. The retained sequence is limited to the CDR3, 48 bases, with the frame set at the first base. The junction shows trimming of 4 bases on V and 2 bases on J, plus 16 bases between the germline ends. The receptor comes from a man younger than 35 in good health and CMV-seropositive. The sequence is built from TRBV9 and TRBJ1-3; 5 matching bases give a weak D call of TRBD1. The sample consisted of PBMCs. The CDR3 region: CASSLRQGSTGNTIYF. The DNA is TGTGCCAGCAGCCTGAGGCAGGGATCCACTGGAAACACCATATATTTT.